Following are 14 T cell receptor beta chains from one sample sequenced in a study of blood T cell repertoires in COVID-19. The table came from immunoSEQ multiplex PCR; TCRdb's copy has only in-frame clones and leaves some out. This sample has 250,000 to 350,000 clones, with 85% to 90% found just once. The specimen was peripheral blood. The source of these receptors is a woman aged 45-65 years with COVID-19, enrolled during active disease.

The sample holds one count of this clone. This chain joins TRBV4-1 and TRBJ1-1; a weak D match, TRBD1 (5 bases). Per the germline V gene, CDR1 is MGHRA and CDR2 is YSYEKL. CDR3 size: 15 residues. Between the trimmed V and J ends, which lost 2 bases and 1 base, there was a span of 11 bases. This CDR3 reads CASSQLGQRNTEAFF. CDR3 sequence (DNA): TGCGCCAGCAGCCAATTGGGGCAGAGGAACACTGAAGCTTTCTTT.

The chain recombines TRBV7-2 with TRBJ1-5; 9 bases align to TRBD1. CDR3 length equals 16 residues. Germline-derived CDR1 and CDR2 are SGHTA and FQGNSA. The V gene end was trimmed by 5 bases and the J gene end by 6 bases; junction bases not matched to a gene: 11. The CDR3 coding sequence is TGTGCCAGCAGCCCACAGGACAGGGGAAATTCTCAGCCCCAGCATTTT. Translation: CASSPQDRGNSQPQHF. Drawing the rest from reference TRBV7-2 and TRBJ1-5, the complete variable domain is GAGVSQSPSNKVTEKGKDVELRCDPISGHTALYWYRQSLGQGLEFLIYFQGNSAPDKSGLPSDRFSAERTGGSVSTLTIQRTQQEDSAVYLCASSPQDRGNSQPQHFGDGTRLSIL.

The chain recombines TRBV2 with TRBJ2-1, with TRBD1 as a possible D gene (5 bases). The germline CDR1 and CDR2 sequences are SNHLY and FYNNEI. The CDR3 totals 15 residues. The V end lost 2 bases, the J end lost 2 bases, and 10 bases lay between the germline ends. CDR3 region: CASSESTGPYNEQFF. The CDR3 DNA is TGTGCCAGCAGTGAAAGTACAGGTCCCTACAATGAGCAGTTCTTC.

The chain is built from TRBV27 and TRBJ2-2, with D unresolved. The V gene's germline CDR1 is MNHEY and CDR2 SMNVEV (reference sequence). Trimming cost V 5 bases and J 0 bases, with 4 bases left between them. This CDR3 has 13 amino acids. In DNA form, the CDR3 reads TGTGCCAGCAGTCCCTCGAACACCGGGGAGCTGTTTTTT. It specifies CASSPSNTGELFF.

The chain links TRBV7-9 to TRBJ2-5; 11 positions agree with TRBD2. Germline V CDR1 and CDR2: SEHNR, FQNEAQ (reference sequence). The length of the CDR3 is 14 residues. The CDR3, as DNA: TGTGCTAGCGGGAGGGCCGCCTATCCTGAGACCCAGTACTTC. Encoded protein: CASGRAAYPETQYF.

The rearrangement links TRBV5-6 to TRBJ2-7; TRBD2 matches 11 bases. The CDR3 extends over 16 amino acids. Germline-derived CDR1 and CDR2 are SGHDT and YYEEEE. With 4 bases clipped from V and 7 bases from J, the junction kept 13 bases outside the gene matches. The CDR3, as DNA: TGTGCCAGCAGCCCCTTAGCGGGAGGGGCCACGAAGGAGCAGTACTTC. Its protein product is CASSPLAGGATKEQYF.

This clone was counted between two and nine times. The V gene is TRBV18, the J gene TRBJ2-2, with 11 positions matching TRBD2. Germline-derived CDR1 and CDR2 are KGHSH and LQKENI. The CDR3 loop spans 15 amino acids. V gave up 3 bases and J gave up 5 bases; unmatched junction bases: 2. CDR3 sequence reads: CASSPPSGRTGELFF. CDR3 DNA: TGTGCCAGCTCACCGCCTAGCGGGAGGACCGGGGAGCTGTTTTTT.

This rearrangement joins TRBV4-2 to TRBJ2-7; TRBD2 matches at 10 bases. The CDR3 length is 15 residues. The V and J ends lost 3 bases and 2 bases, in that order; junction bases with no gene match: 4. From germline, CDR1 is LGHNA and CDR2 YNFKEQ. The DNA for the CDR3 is TGTGCCAGCAGCCACTCTAGCGGGAGCGCCTACGAGCAGTACTTC. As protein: CASSHSSGSAYEQYF.

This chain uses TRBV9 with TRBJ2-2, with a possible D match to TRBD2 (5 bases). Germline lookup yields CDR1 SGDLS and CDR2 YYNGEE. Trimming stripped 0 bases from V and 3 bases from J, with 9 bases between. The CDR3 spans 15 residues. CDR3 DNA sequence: TGTGCCAGCAGCGTAGTCCTAGCACACACCGGGGAGCTGTTTTTT. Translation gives CASSVVLAHTGELFF.

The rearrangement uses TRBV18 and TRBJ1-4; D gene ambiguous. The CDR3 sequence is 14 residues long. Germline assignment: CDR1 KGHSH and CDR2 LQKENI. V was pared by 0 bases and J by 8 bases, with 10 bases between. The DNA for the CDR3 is TGTGCCAGCTCACCACCGGGGAGTGAGGAAAAACTGTTTTTT. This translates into CASSPPGSEEKLFF.

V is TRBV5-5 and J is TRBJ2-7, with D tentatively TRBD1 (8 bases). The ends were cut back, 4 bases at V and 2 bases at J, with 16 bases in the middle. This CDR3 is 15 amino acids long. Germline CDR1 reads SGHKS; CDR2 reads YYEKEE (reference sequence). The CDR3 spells CASSQQGGRTYEQYF. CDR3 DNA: TGTGCCAGCAGCCAACAGGGGGGGCGGACCTACGAGCAGTACTTC. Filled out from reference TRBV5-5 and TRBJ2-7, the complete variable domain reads DAGVTQSPTHLIKTRGQQVTLRCSPISGHKSVSWYQQVLGQGPQFIFQYYEKEERGRGNFPDRFSARQFPNYSSELNVNALLLGDSALYLCASSQQGGRTYEQYFGPGTRLTVT.

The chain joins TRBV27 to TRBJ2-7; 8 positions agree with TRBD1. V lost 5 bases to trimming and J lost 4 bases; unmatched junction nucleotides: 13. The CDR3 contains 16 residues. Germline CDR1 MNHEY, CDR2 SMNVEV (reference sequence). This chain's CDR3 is CASSQQGGYGGYEQYF. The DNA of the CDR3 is TGTGCCAGCAGTCAACAGGGGGGCTATGGGGGATACGAGCAGTACTTC.

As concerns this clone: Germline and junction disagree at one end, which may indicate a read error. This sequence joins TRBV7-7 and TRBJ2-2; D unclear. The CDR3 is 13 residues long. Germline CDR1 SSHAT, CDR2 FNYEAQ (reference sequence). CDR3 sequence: CASRPYETGELFF. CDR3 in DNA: TGTGCTAGCAGGCCCTATGAAACCGGGGAGCTGTTTTTT.

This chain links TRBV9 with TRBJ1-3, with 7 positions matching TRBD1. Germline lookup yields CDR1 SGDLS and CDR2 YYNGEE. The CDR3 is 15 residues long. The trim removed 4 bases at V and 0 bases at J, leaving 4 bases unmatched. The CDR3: CASSLRDSSGNTIYF. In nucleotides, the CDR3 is TGTGCCAGCAGCCTCCGGGACAGCTCTGGAAACACCATATATTTT.